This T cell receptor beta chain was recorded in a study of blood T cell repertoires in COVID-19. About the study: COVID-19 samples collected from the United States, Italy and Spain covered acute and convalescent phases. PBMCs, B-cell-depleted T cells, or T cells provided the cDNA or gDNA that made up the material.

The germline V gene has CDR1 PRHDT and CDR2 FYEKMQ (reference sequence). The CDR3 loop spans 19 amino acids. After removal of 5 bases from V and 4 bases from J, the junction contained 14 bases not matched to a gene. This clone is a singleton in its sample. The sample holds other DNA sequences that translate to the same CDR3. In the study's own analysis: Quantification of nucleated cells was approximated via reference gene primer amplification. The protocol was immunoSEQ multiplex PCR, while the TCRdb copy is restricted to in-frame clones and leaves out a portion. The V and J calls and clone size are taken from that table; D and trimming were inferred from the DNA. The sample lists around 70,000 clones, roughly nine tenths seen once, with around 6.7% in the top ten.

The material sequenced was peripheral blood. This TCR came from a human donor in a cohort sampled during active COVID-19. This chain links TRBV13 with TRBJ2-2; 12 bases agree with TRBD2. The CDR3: CASSPPALLAGGRTGELFF. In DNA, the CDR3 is TGTGCCAGCAGCCCCCCCGCCCTACTAGCGGGGGGCCGCACCGGGGAGCTGTTTTTT.